The entry below describes one T cell receptor beta chain. As yet, its antigen is unknown. With 3 bases removed from V and 1 base from J, the gap between germline ends came to 10 bases. Germline V lookup: CDR1 SGDLS, CDR2 YYNGEE. There are 14 residues in the CDR3. This record comes from a study of cytomegalovirus exposure and HLA in healthy donors. Study results and caveats: High specificity and sensitivity for cytomegalovirus status were reported for the classifier.

Profiling relied on immunoSEQ multiplex PCR, and the TCRdb table lists in-frame clones only, not all of them. Among hundreds of thousands of clones listed, 75% to 90% were seen once. The clonotype was recovered from a woman aged 18-29 years in good health and CMV-seronegative. Material for sequencing was PBMCs. The chain combines TRBV9 with TRBJ2-5, with D possibly matching TRBD1 (6 bases). CDR3 amino acids: CASSARGVQETQYF. For the CDR3, the DNA is TGTGCCAGCAGCGCCAGGGGAGTCCAAGAGACCCAGTACTTC.